This entry concerns a single T cell receptor beta chain. This sample was included in a study of blood T cell repertoires in COVID-19. Study overall: Whether acute or convalescent, the COVID-19 samples came from the United States, Italy and Spain.

Germline values: CDR1 MRHNA, CDR2 SNTAGT. The CDR3 extends over 13 amino acids. Trimming shortened V by 6 bases and J by 0 bases, and 9 bases separated the two germline ends. In the original analysis: Cell counts per sample came from amplifying reference gene primers. Profiling relied on immunoSEQ multiplex PCR, and the TCRdb table lists in-frame clones only, not all of them. V and J calls and clone size follow that table, whereas D and trimming were derived from the DNA. Here the sample spans around 120,000 clones, less than 90% being singletons. The V call is TRBV6-4, the J call TRBJ2-7; D may be TRBD1 (6 bases). Sequences were obtained from peripheral blood. The clonotype was recovered from a man aged 25-40 years with acute or convalescent COVID-19. The CDR3 DNA is TGTGCCAGCAGACGACAGGCCTCCTACGAGCAGTACTTC. Translation: CASRRQASYEQYF.